The source of this T cell receptor (beta chain) is a study of cytomegalovirus exposure and HLA in healthy donors. Study-level findings and limits: The listing of 150 or so TCR beta chains classed them as cytomegalovirus-associated.

Sequenced by immunoSEQ multiplex PCR; TCRdb stores in-frame clones only, minus some. Of over 120,000 clones listed, 87% are singletons. Concerning this clone itself: Antigen: not known.

The CDR3 sequence is 11 residues long. V lost 6 bases and J 3 bases, leaving 8 bases between the germline ends. Germline loops: CDR1 DFQATT, CDR2 SNEGSKA (reference sequence). The chain uses TRBV20-1 and TRBJ1-1; D is unclear. The sequence was collected from a young man in good health and CMV-seropositive. Input material: PBMCs. CDR3 sequence (DNA): TGCAGTGCCACAATTGACACTGAAGCTTTCTTT. Its protein product is CSATIDTEAFF.